These T cell receptor beta chains were read from a single sample in a study of T cells in Graves' hyperthyroidism and ophthalmopathy. TCRdb reanalysed the multiplex PCR reads using MiXCR and keeps one entry per CDR3 protein. This table holds roughly 740,000 distinct CDR3 sequences, about 16% found once. Material: blood. The receptors come from a young man with Graves' hyperthyroidism. Each CDR3 is given with its conserved first and last residue. Fields, in order: CDR3 DNA, CDR3 protein, CDR3 length, clone size, J gene, V gene, D gene. The D gene is left open where the match is weak. For some rows the clone size is stated as once, few or many, or as a class when expanded; others skip it.

CDR3 DNA: TGTGCCAGCAGCTTTTCGGGACCGGTGGGGGAGCAGTACTTC; CDR3 protein: CASSFSGPVGEQYF; CDR3 length: 14; clone size: -; J gene: TRBJ2-7; V gene: TRBV7-9; D gene: -
CDR3 DNA: TGTGCCAGCAGCTTAGTAGCGGGGGGGGCGGGGAACATTCAGTACTTC; CDR3 protein: CASSLVAGGAGNIQYF; CDR3 length: 16; clone size: -; J gene: TRBJ2-4; V gene: TRBV11-2; D gene: TRBD2
CDR3 DNA: TGTGCCAGCAGAAGGACAGGATTAAATTCACCCCTCCACTTT; CDR3 protein: CASRRTGLNSPLHF; CDR3 length: 14; clone size: few; J gene: TRBJ1-6; V gene: TRBV7-8; D gene: TRBD1
CDR3 DNA: TGTGCCAGCAGCCCCCGGGAGTTCGGGGAGACCCAGTACTTC; CDR3 protein: CASSPREFGETQYF; CDR3 length: 14; clone size: -; J gene: TRBJ2-5; V gene: TRBV7-2; D gene: -
CDR3 DNA: TGCAGTGCTAGAGACGGGAGAATCAACACCGGGGAGCTGTTTTTT; CDR3 protein: CSARDGRINTGELFF; CDR3 length: 15; clone size: few; J gene: TRBJ2-2; V gene: TRBV20-1; D gene: -
CDR3 DNA: TGTGCCAGCAGCGCCGGACAAGAGGATAAGCAGTACTTC; CDR3 protein: CASSAGQEDKQYF; CDR3 length: 13; clone size: -; J gene: TRBJ2-7; V gene: TRBV5-1; D gene: -
CDR3 DNA: TGTGCCAGCAGTTTATTACTAGCGGGAACCACAGATACGCAGTATTTT; CDR3 protein: CASSLLLAGTTDTQYF; CDR3 length: 16; clone size: many; J gene: TRBJ2-3; V gene: TRBV28; D gene: TRBD2
CDR3 DNA: TGCGCCAGCAGCATGGACTTCTGGGACACTGAAGCTTTCTTT; CDR3 protein: CASSMDFWDTEAFF; CDR3 length: 14; clone size: -; J gene: TRBJ1-1; V gene: TRBV5-1; D gene: -
CDR3 DNA: TGCAGTGCCCAGAGTGCCCTTCCGCCCTACAATGAGCAGTTCTTC; CDR3 protein: CSAQSALPPYNEQFF; CDR3 length: 15; clone size: -; J gene: TRBJ2-1; V gene: TRBV20-1; D gene: -
CDR3 DNA: TGTGCCAGCAGCTTGCGGGAGGGAAGGGAGCAGTACTTC; CDR3 protein: CASSLREGREQYF; CDR3 length: 13; clone size: many; J gene: TRBJ2-7; V gene: TRBV7-6; D gene: TRBD2
CDR3 DNA: TGTGCCAGCACCCGCACCGAAGGACATCCCGACACTGAAGCTTTCTTT; CDR3 protein: CASTRTEGHPDTEAFF; CDR3 length: 16; clone size: -; J gene: TRBJ1-1; V gene: TRBV2; D gene: -
CDR3 DNA: TGCAGCCTAGCGGGGACTTGGAATGAGCAGTTCTTC; CDR3 protein: CSLAGTWNEQFF; CDR3 length: 12; clone size: few; J gene: TRBJ2-1; V gene: TRBV20-1; D gene: TRBD2
CDR3 DNA: TGTGCCAGTAGTCCCAGCCGGGACTCTAGCGGGAGGTTCTATGAGCAGTTCTTC; CDR3 protein: CASSPSRDSSGRFYEQFF; CDR3 length: 18; clone size: -; J gene: TRBJ2-1; V gene: TRBV19; D gene: TRBD2
CDR3 DNA: TGTGCCAGCTCACCACAGGGCTTCGACACTGAAGCTTTCTTT; CDR3 protein: CASSPQGFDTEAFF; CDR3 length: 14; clone size: many; J gene: TRBJ1-1; V gene: TRBV18; D gene: -
CDR3 DNA: TGCGCCAGCAGCCAAGATCGGCCGACGGAAGCTTTCTTT; CDR3 protein: CASSQDRPTEAFF; CDR3 length: 13; clone size: -; J gene: TRBJ1-1; V gene: TRBV4-1; D gene: -
CDR3 DNA: TGTGCCTGGAGTCCAGGGGGCCTCGGCGGGGGATCACCCCTCCACTTT; CDR3 protein: CAWSPGGLGGGSPLHF; CDR3 length: 16; clone size: few; J gene: TRBJ1-6; V gene: TRBV30; D gene: TRBD1
CDR3 DNA: TGTGCCAGCAGCGACGCCCGTAGAACAGATACGCAGTATTTT; CDR3 protein: CASSDARRTDTQYF; CDR3 length: 14; clone size: many; J gene: TRBJ2-3; V gene: TRBV7-9; D gene: -
CDR3 DNA: TGTGCCAGCGGTGTTTACGGCTACGAGCAGTACTTC; CDR3 protein: CASGVYGYEQYF; CDR3 length: 12; clone size: many; J gene: TRBJ2-7; V gene: TRBV27; D gene: -